This entry lists 18 T cell receptor beta chains sequenced from one sample in a study of OX40 agonist ivuxolimab in advanced cancers. Assay: immunoSEQ multiplex PCR; the TCRdb copy retains only in-frame clones and omits some. The sample yields approximately 90,000 clones, around 88% seen once. The sequences come from CD4+ or CD8+ T cells sorted from blood, collected in a trial of the OX40 agonist ivuxolimab. These receptors all stem from an adult with an advanced solid tumor such as melanoma, head and neck, liver or kidney cancer.

The chain is built from TRBV19 and TRBJ2-1; 15 nucleotides line up with TRBD2. Unmatched junction bases numbered 8, after V lost 6 bases and J lost 8 bases. Germline CDR1 and CDR2: LNHDA and SQIVND (reference sequence). This CDR3 is 16 amino acids long. CDR3 loop: CASSPTGTSGRYEQFF. CDR3 sequence (DNA): TGTGCCAGTAGCCCGACCGGGACTAGCGGGAGGTATGAGCAGTTCTTC.

CDR3 protein: CASSLYGDTQYF. CDR3 DNA: TGTGCCAGCAGTTTATACGGAGATACGCAGTATTTT. The V call is TRBV28, the J call TRBJ2-3; no reliable D call. V was clipped by 1 base and J by 5 bases, with 4 bases between them. Germline V gives CDR1 MDHEN, CDR2 SYDVKM. This CDR3 region has 12 residues.

This clone is a singleton in its sample. V and J are TRBV11-2 and TRBJ2-1; D unclear. Germline V CDR1 and CDR2: SGHAT, FQNNGV. CDR3 length: 13 residues. Between the trimmed V and J ends, which lost 1 base and 8 bases, there was a span of 9 bases. CDR3 in DNA: TGTGCCAGCAGCTTAGCAGGTCTGGATGAGCAGTTCTTC. This encodes CASSLAGLDEQFF. The full variable domain, its missing parts supplied by reference TRBV11-2 and TRBJ2-1, is EAGVAQSPRYKIIEKRQSVAFWCNPISGHATLYWYQQILGQGPKLLIQFQNNGVVDDSQLPKDRFSAERLKGVDSTLKIQPAKLEDSAVYLCASSLAGLDEQFFGPGTRLTVL.

The chain links TRBV6-5 to TRBJ2-7; D is ambiguous. The V end was cut by 3 bases, the J end by 4 bases, with 13 bases between. Germline CDR1 is MNHEY and CDR2 is SVGAGI. The CDR3 totals 14 residues. The CDR3 protein is CASSYTVNYYEQYF. The CDR3 DNA reads as TGTGCCAGCAGTTATACAGTAAACTATTACGAGCAGTACTTC.

The chain has TRBV5-1 and TRBJ1-1; D possibly corresponds to TRBD1 (5 bases). V was trimmed by 4 bases and J by 8 bases, leaving 18 bases between them. The germline gives CDR1 SGHRS, CDR2 YFSETQ. The CDR3 loop spans 14 amino acids. The CDR3 DNA reads as TGCGCCAGCAGCCCAACTAGCGGGACGGACGAAGCTTTCTTT. This encodes CASSPTSGTDEAFF.

This clone showed up just a few times. V usage is TRBV4-2 and J usage is TRBJ1-5, with unresolved D. The CDR3 runs to 12 residues. Germline values: CDR1 LGHNA, CDR2 YNFKEQ. V lost 5 bases to trimming and J lost 4 bases, with 6 bases between them. The CDR3: CASSGPNQPQHF. CDR3 nucleotide sequence: TGTGCCAGCAGCGGACCAAATCAGCCCCAGCATTTT.

This clone came up once. The chain has TRBV14 and TRBJ2-7, with D perhaps matching TRBD2 (6 bases). The CDR3 contains 15 residues. Trimming took off 4 bases at V and 2 bases at J, with 15 bases between the two ends. Germline lookup yields CDR1 SGHDN and CDR2 FVKESK. The CDR3 spells CASSLQGAGTYEQYF. In DNA, the CDR3 is TGTGCCAGCAGCCTACAAGGGGCGGGGACCTACGAGCAGTACTTC.

The chain has TRBV6-5 and TRBJ1-1; unclear D gene. The germline gives CDR1 MNHEY, CDR2 SVGAGI. This CDR3 comprises 12 residues. V was cut by 4 bases and J by 6 bases, with 9 bases left in between. The CDR3 bases are TGTGCCAGCAGTTTGGTTCAATCTGAAGCTTTCTTT. Its protein product is CASSLVQSEAFF.

The chain recombines TRBV5-6 with TRBJ2-7; D is undetermined. The CDR3 covers 13 residues. CDR1 SGHDT and CDR2 YYEEEE come from the germline V gene. V shed 0 bases and J shed 0 bases, with 4 bases lying between them. DNA for the CDR3: TGTGCCAGCAGCTTGGTGATCTCCTACGAGCAGTACTTC. Protein sequence: CASSLVISYEQYF.

This rearrangement joins TRBV19 to TRBJ2-3; 10 bases match TRBD2. V shed 8 bases and J 3 bases; nucleotides not matched to a gene: 5. CDR1 LNHDA and CDR2 SQIVND come from the germline V gene (reference sequence). The CDR3 runs 14 residues. CDR3 loop: CASQSGRGTDTQYF. DNA of the CDR3: TGTGCCAGTCAGAGCGGGAGGGGGACAGATACGCAGTATTTT.

The J gene is TRBJ1-5, the V gene TRBV28, with TRBD1 matching 7 bases. The trim removed 4 bases at V and 0 bases at J, leaving 3 bases unmatched. The CDR3 is 15 residues long. Germline V gene sequence: CDR1 MDHEN, CDR2 SYDVKM. CDR3 residues: CASSWDSYSNQPQHF. CDR3 DNA: TGTGCCAGCAGTTGGGACAGTTATAGCAATCAGCCCCAGCATTTT.

This clone has only one observation. CDR3 nucleotide sequence: TGTGCCAGCAGCCCCAATTCCAGGTTACCGGGACTAGCGGTGTACGAGCAGTACTTC. This translates into CASSPNSRLPGLAVYEQYF. V and J are TRBV4-2 and TRBJ2-7; 11 bases line up with TRBD2. The V gene's germline CDR1 is LGHNA and CDR2 YNFKEQ. Losses at the gene ends were 4 bases for V and 4 bases for J; bases not matched to a gene: 18. This CDR3 has 19 amino acids.

CDR3 nucleotides: TGTGCCATCACCGCGACGGGGCACACTGAAGCTTTCTTT. Protein sequence: CAITATGHTEAFF. The chain has TRBV10-3 and TRBJ1-1, with D perhaps TRBD1 (5 bases). The V end was cut by 7 bases, the J end by 3 bases, with 12 bases between. Germline V gene sequence: CDR1 ENHRY, CDR2 SYGVKD. The CDR3 sequence is 13 residues long.

J is TRBJ1-5 and V is TRBV5-6, with 8 positions matching TRBD1. CDR1 is SGHDT, CDR2 YYEEEE, per germline. The CDR3 covers 16 residues. V lost 2 bases to trimming and J lost 1 base; unmatched junction nucleotides: 5. The DNA of the CDR3 is TGTGCCAGCAGCTTAAGGACAGGGAACAGCAATCAGCCCCAGCATTTT. Its protein product is CASSLRTGNSNQPQHF.

DNA for the CDR3: TGTGCCAGCAGCGTGGGGGACAACTACGAGCAGTACTTC. Protein: CASSVGDNYEQYF. This rearrangement joins TRBV9 to TRBJ2-7, with D possibly TRBD1 on 6 matching bases. The V gene's germline CDR1 is SGDLS and CDR2 YYNGEE. V lost 2 bases and J lost 3, with 9 bases in between. The CDR3 length is 13 residues. The entire variable domain, with the rest obtained from reference TRBV9 and TRBJ2-7, is as follows: DSGVTQTPKHLITATGQRVTLRCSPRSGDLSVYWYQQSLDQGLQFLIQYYNGEERAKGNILERFSAQQFPDLHSELNLSSLELGDSALYFCASSVGDNYEQYFGPGTRLTVT.

This clone was picked up one time. The gene calls are TRBV6-1 and TRBJ2-7; TRBD2 matches at 12 bases. Germline trimming cut 7 bases from V and 5 bases from J; bases unmatched to any gene: 6. The CDR3 consists of 14 residues. The germline V gene has CDR1 MNHNS and CDR2 SASEGT. The CDR3 loop reads CASMASGGAHEQYF. CDR3 sequence (DNA): TGTGCCAGCATGGCTAGCGGGGGGGCCCACGAGCAGTACTTC.

This chain uses TRBV7-6 with TRBJ2-7; possible D gene TRBD1, 6 bases. Between the trimmed V and J ends, which lost 3 bases and 6 bases, there was a span of 21 bases. Germline CDR1 and CDR2: SGHVS and FNYEAQ. The CDR3 totals 16 residues. The CDR3: CASSFNRDGSSIEQYF. CDR3 bases: TGTGCCAGCAGCTTTAACAGGGATGGTAGTTCGATCGAGCAGTACTTC.

The chain carries TRBV9 and TRBJ2-7; 10 positions match TRBD2. There are 16 residues in the CDR3. The trim removed 3 bases at V and 6 bases at J, leaving 12 bases unmatched. Germline V CDR1 and CDR2: SGDLS, YYNGEE. CDR3 DNA sequence: TGTGCCAGCAGCGCTGGACTAGCGGTTTCGTCTTCCGAGCAGTACTTC. Protein: CASSAGLAVSSSEQYF.